These T cell receptor beta chains were read from a single sample in a study of shared clonotypes between healthy human individuals. The repertoire was sequenced with immunoSEQ multiplex PCR; TCRdb's copy has only in-frame clones and lacks some. The sample includes about 1 million clones, 65% to 75% of them seen just once. Sequenced sample: memory CD4+ T cells sorted from blood. All receptors come from a man younger than 35 in good health. Each CDR3 is given with its conserved first and last residue. D genes are given only for firm matches. Rows may omit the clone size; those that give it use once, few, many or a size class.

v_call	d_call	clone_size	j_call	cdr3_aa	cdr3_nt
TRBV30	.	.	TRBJ1-1	CAWSAVGRWNTEAFF	TGTGCCTGGAGTGCTGTTGGGCGTTGGAACACTGAAGCTTTCTTT
TRBV30	.	few	TRBJ2-3	CAWSPFWETDTQYF	TGTGCCTGGAGTCCCTTTTGGGAGACAGATACGCAGTATTTT
TRBV5-1	TRBD2	.	TRBJ2-5	CASSLWTSGEETQYF	TGCGCCAGCAGCCTGTGGACTAGCGGGGAAGAGACCCAGTACTTC
TRBV5-1	TRBD1	once	TRBJ2-3	CASNPGQGTDTQYF	TGCGCCAGCAATCCGGGACAGGGCACAGATACGCAGTATTTT
TRBV11-2	.	few	TRBJ1-6	CASSVRVYNSPLHF	TGTGCCAGCAGCGTCCGGGTTTATAATTCACCCCTCCACTTT
TRBV5-1	.	.	TRBJ1-1	CASGKRGDDTEAFF	TGCGCCAGCGGGAAGCGTGGGGACGATACTGAAGCTTTCTTT
TRBV25-1	TRBD1	.	TRBJ1-4	CASRETGAATNEKLFF	TGTGCCAGCAGAGAGACAGGGGCCGCAACTAATGAAAAACTGTTTTTT
TRBV7-3	.	.	TRBJ2-5	CASSLMGMETQYF	TGTGCCAGCAGCTTAATGGGTATGGAGACCCAGTACTTC
TRBV30	.	.	TRBJ2-4	CAWRFRTLAKNIQYF	TGTGCCTGGAGATTTCGCACTCTAGCCAAAAACATTCAGTACTTC
TRBV29-1	TRBD1	.	TRBJ1-1	CSMGQGSGTEAFF	TGCAGCATGGGACAGGGGTCTGGGACTGAAGCTTTCTTT
TRBV28	.	.	TRBJ2-7	CASRRNLYEQYF	TGTGCCAGCAGGCGTAACCTCTACGAGCAGTACTTC
TRBV6-6	.	.	TRBJ1-2	CASMSLDRNYGYTF	TGTGCCAGCATGTCTTTAGACAGGAACTATGGCTACACCTTC
TRBV6-5	.	.	TRBJ1-6	CASSAWDSPLHF	TGTGCCAGCAGTGCCTGGGATTCACCCCTCCACTTT
TRBV7-8	TRBD1	.	TRBJ1-5	CASSLGQAANQPQHF	TGTGCCAGCAGCTTGGGACAGGCGGCAAATCAGCCCCAGCATTTT
TRBV4-3	TRBD1	.	TRBJ1-4	CASSLRSPGPGQGTEKLFF	TGCGCCAGCAGCTTAAGATCGCCGGGACCGGGACAGGGTACTGAAAAACTGTTTTTT
TRBV10-3	TRBD1	.	TRBJ1-2	CAISESAGTGFSESGYTF	TGTGCCATCAGTGAGTCGGCCGGGACAGGCTTCTCAGAGTCTGGCTACACCTTC
TRBV11-3	TRBD2	.	TRBJ2-3	CASSLLPGGPEDTQYF	TGTGCCAGCAGCTTACTACCGGGAGGTCCAGAAGATACGCAGTATTTT
TRBV14	.	.	TRBJ2-1	CASSQDRRSYSYNEQFF	TGTGCCAGCAGCCAAGATCGACGCTCTTACAGCTACAATGAGCAGTTCTTC
TRBV7-9	.	.	TRBJ2-1	CASSPELGVEQFF	TGTGCCAGCAGCCCCGAGCTGGGAGTCGAGCAGTTCTTC
TRBV9	.	.	TRBJ2-6	CASGGGANVLTF	TGTGCCAGCGGAGGCGGGGCCAACGTCCTGACTTTC
TRBV7-9	TRBD1	few	TRBJ2-6	CGEGQAGANVLTF	TGTGGTGAGGGACAGGCTGGGGCCAACGTCCTGACTTTC
TRBV4-3	.	few	TRBJ2-1	CASSQDLRAQDEQFF	TGCGCCAGCAGCCAAGATCTTCGGGCCCAGGATGAGCAGTTCTTC
TRBV4-2	TRBD1	.	TRBJ1-2	CASSRVEIGQGGGYTF	TGTGCCAGCAGCCGAGTCGAGATAGGCCAGGGGGGTGGCTACACCTTC
TRBV6-5	TRBD2	.	TRBJ2-7	CASSYSPSGTYEQYF	TGTGCCAGCAGTTACTCGCCTAGCGGTACCTACGAGCAGTACTTC
TRBV11-2	.	.	TRBJ2-7	CASSPVGGNSYEQYF	TGTGCCAGCAGCCCGGTAGGAGGAAACTCCTACGAGCAGTACTTC
TRBV5-1	TRBD2	.	TRBJ2-5	CASSLALAGYETQYF	TGCGCCAGCAGCTTGGCACTAGCGGGGTACGAGACCCAGTACTTC
TRBV5-1	.	.	TRBJ2-3	CASRSGGDTQYF	TGCGCCAGCAGATCAGGGGGGGATACGCAGTATTTT
TRBV11-3	.	.	TRBJ2-1	CASSLDGSGNEQFF	TGTGCCAGCAGCTTAGACGGCAGCGGAAATGAGCAGTTCTTC
TRBV5-6	TRBD1	once	TRBJ1-6	CASSFQQGSISPLHF	TGTGCCAGCAGCTTTCAACAGGGGTCAATTTCACCCCTCCACTTT
TRBV7-8	.	.	TRBJ2-4	CASSLESGRTIQYF	TGTGCCAGCAGCTTAGAGTCAGGGAGGACCATTCAGTACTTC
TRBV18	TRBD1	once	TRBJ2-2	CASSQITGQGNAGELFF	TGTGCCAGCTCACAGATTACGGGACAGGGGAACGCCGGGGAGCTGTTTTTT
TRBV7-2	.	.	TRBJ2-5	CASSTQQETQYF	TGTGCCAGCAGCACTCAGCAAGAGACCCAGTACTTC
TRBV7-3	TRBD2	once	TRBJ2-1	CASSLNSGGSHNEQFF	TGTGCCAGCAGCTTAAATAGCGGGGGATCCCACAATGAGCAGTTCTTC
TRBV4-3	.	few	TRBJ2-5	CASSQEGGLGGETQYF	TGCGCCAGCAGCCAAGAGGGAGGACTAGGGGGAGAGACCCAGTACTTC
TRBV28	TRBD2	.	TRBJ2-3	CASSPNPGLAATQYF	TGTGCCAGCAGTCCCAACCCGGGACTAGCGGCTACGCAGTATTTT
TRBV5-1	.	many	TRBJ1-1	CASSLDQGTTEAFF	TGCGCCAGCAGCTTGGACCAGGGCACCACTGAAGCTTTCTTT
TRBV10-3	.	.	TRBJ1-4	CAISESEGEKLFF	TGTGCCATCAGTGAGTCGGAAGGTGAAAAACTGTTTTTT
TRBV7-2	.	.	TRBJ1-5	CASSLGRDQPQHF	TGTGCCAGCAGCTTGGGCAGGGATCAGCCCCAGCATTTT
TRBV7-5	.	once	TRBJ1-5	CARSPGTGGSNQPQHF	TGTGCCAGAAGCCCCGGGACAGGGGGTTCCAATCAGCCCCAGCATTTT
TRBV28	TRBD1	.	TRBJ1-1	CASSFSGTGPEAFF	TGTGCCAGCAGTTTCTCCGGGACAGGGCCTGAAGCTTTCTTT
TRBV7-8	.	.	TRBJ1-2	CASSIGGANGYTF	TGTGCCAGCAGCATTGGGGGGGCCAATGGCTACACCTTC
TRBV6-5	.	.	TRBJ2-6	CASSYSGVGANVLTF	TGTGCCAGCAGTTACTCCGGGGTTGGGGCCAACGTCCTGACTTTC
TRBV6-1	.	few	TRBJ2-2	CASSVSQGAAGELFF	TGTGCCAGCAGTGTTTCGCAGGGCGCCGCCGGGGAGCTGTTTTTT
TRBV11-2	.	.	TRBJ1-1	CASSPDWGTEAFF	TGTGCCAGCAGCCCCGATTGGGGGACTGAAGCTTTCTTT
TRBV19	.	few	TRBJ1-1	CASTYPGANTEAFF	TGTGCCAGTACTTATCCCGGAGCGAACACTGAAGCTTTCTTT
TRBV4-1	.	few	TRBJ1-1	CASSQDRGQGTDTEAFF	TGCGCCAGCAGCCAAGATAGAGGGCAGGGAACGGACACTGAAGCTTTCTTT
TRBV15	TRBD1	.	TRBJ1-1	CARPRRTGANTEAFF	TGTGCCCGACCACGGCGCACAGGGGCGAACACTGAAGCTTTCTTT
TRBV9	.	.	TRBJ2-7	CASSVDPGRPEEQYF	TGTGCCAGCAGCGTAGACCCGGGGCGGCCCGAGGAGCAGTACTTC
TRBV6-6	.	few	TRBJ1-2	CASTPQGNGYTF	TGTGCCAGCACCCCACAGGGAAATGGCTACACCTTC
TRBV28	.	.	TRBJ2-7	CASSLKGRHLRGQYF	TGTGCCAGCAGTTTAAAGGGACGCCATCTACGAGGGCAGTACTTC
TRBV7-9	.	.	TRBJ2-3	CASSPRRASTDTQYF	TGTGCCAGCAGCCCCCGGAGAGCTAGCACAGATACGCAGTATTTT
TRBV11-3	.	.	TRBJ1-1	CATLSCFREAFF	TGTGCCACTCTGTCCTGTTTTCGTGAAGCTTTCTTT
TRBV21-1	.	few	TRBJ1-1	CASGQSQNTEAFF	TGTGCCAGCGGACAGAGCCAGAACACTGAAGCTTTCTTT
TRBV19	TRBD2	.	TRBJ2-7	CASSHGTSGRNEQYF	TGTGCCAGTAGTCATGGGACTAGCGGGAGGAACGAGCAGTACTTC
TRBV28	.	once	TRBJ1-4	CATNGGPTNEKLFF	TGTGCCACTAACGGTGGGCCAACTAATGAAAAACTGTTTTTT
TRBV5-5	TRBD2	.	TRBJ2-1	CASSLVSGRELYEQFF	TGTGCCAGCAGCTTAGTTAGCGGGAGGGAATTGTATGAGCAGTTCTTC
TRBV7-2	.	.	TRBJ2-7	CASSLGASSYEQYF	TGTGCCAGCAGCTTAGGTGCCTCCTCCTACGAGCAGTACTTC
TRBV6-1	TRBD2	.	TRBJ2-5	CASSEGRIAGETQYF	TGTGCCAGCAGTGAAGGAAGAATAGCGGGAGAGACCCAGTACTTC